Below, 11 T cell receptor beta chains from the same sample are listed, as sequenced in a study of T cells in Graves' hyperthyroidism and ophthalmopathy. Amplification yielded TCR beta CDR3 regions, with RNA transcripts as the source. The HTBI primer set drove a first-round RT-PCR of the TCR CDR3. TCRdb independently ran MiXCR on the multiplex PCR reads; one entry per CDR3 protein. This table has over 250,000 distinct CDR3 sequences, roughly 15% appearing once. The sample taken for sequencing was blood. The receptor set was obtained from a woman in her 40s with Graves' ophthalmopathy.

This clonotype was seen ten or more times. The chain uses TRBV12-3 or TRBV12-4 and TRBJ2-1, with D maybe TRBD2 (6 bases). V was clipped by 5 bases and J by 2 bases, with 13 bases between them. The CDR3 is 15 residues long. The CDR3 protein is CASSLGDWTYNEQFF. The DNA for the CDR3 is TGTGCCAGCAGTCTAGGGGACTGGACCTACAATGAGCAGTTCTTC.

In its sample, this clonotype was seen many times. The rearrangement links TRBV28 to TRBJ2-3, with 7 bases identical to TRBD2. The CDR3 has 15 amino acids. V was pared by 5 bases and J by 4 bases, with 9 bases of the junction left unmatched. Looked up from germline, CDR1 is MDHEN and CDR2 is SYDVKM. DNA of the CDR3: TGTGCCAGCAGTGAAGCGGGGACGGGTGCAGATACGCAGTATTTT. The encoded protein is CASSEAGTGADTQYF.

This clonotype has at least ten counts. J is TRBJ2-3 and V is TRBV18; unclear D gene. V lost 2 bases and J lost 0, with 6 bases in between. Germline loops: CDR1 KGHSH, CDR2 LQKENI. The CDR3 covers 14 residues. The CDR3 bases are TGTGCCAGCTCACCAGCCTCTAGCACAGATACGCAGTATTTT. Amino acid sequence: CASSPASSTDTQYF.

This clonotype was counted at least ten times. The CDR3 DNA sequence: TGTGCCAGCAGTGAACTCCTGCGAGGCTACACCTTC. It codes for CASSELLRGYTF. The chain carries TRBV2 and TRBJ1-2, with D uncertain. The CDR3 is 12 amino acids. From germline, CDR1 is SNHLY and CDR2 FYNNEI. V lost 2 bases and J lost 8, with 9 bases in between.

V usage is TRBV15 and J usage is TRBJ2-5, with 9 bases lining up with TRBD1. Germline trimming cut 5 bases from V and 5 bases from J; bases unmatched to any gene: 9. Germline lookup yields CDR1 LNHNV and CDR2 YYDKDF (reference sequence). This CDR3 spans 15 amino acids. CDR3 nucleotide sequence: TGTGCCACCAGCCGAGGACAGGGGCGAGGGGAGACCCAGTACTTC. Its protein is CATSRGQGRGETQYF.

The V call is TRBV2, the J call TRBJ2-1, with a possible D match to TRBD2 (6 bases). Trimming removed 6 bases from V and 12 bases from J, with 12 bases in between. The germline CDR1 and CDR2 sequences are SNHLY and FYNNEI. The CDR3 is 11 residues long. In DNA, the CDR3 is TGTGCCAGCAGAGCCGAGGAGGGGCAGTTCTTC. It encodes CASRAEEGQFF.

Many counts were recorded for this clonotype. V usage is TRBV27 and J usage is TRBJ1-1; no reliable D call. V lost 3 bases and J lost 0, with 5 bases in between. The CDR3 sequence is 13 residues long. Germline CDR1 reads MNHEY; CDR2 reads SMNVEV (reference sequence). Here the CDR3 DNA reads TGTGCCAGCAGTTTTTCAGTGAACACTGAAGCTTTCTTT. It specifies CASSFSVNTEAFF.

In this sample, this clonotype turned up many times. The junction shows a germline mismatch at one end, possibly a read error. J is TRBJ2-3 and V is TRBV5-1; D is uncertain. This CDR3 has 12 residues. Germline assignment: CDR1 SGHRS and CDR2 YFSETQ. CDR3 residues: CASSLSTDTQYF. The CDR3 DNA follows: TGTGCCAGCAGTTTAAGCACAGATACGCAGTATTTT.

This clonotype was seen repeatedly, ten times or more. The chain carries TRBV28 and TRBJ1-3; 7 bases are shared with TRBD1. V lost 7 bases to trimming and J lost 0 bases; unmatched junction nucleotides: 3. CDR3 length: 14 residues. CDR1 and CDR2 from the germline V gene are MDHEN and SYDVKM. CDR3 loop: CASIRQGSGNTIYF. Written as DNA, the CDR3 is TGTGCCAGCATTAGACAGGGCTCTGGAAACACCATATATTTT.

The J gene is TRBJ1-2, the V gene TRBV19; TRBD1 aligns across 10 bases. CDR3 length equals 15 residues. Trimming at V came to 10 bases and at J to 6 bases, leaving 14 bases not matched to a gene. Germline V gene sequence: CDR1 LNHDA, CDR2 SQIVND (reference sequence). The CDR3, as DNA: TGTGCCAAGCCGGGACAGGGGCTCCACGGGAATGGCTACACCTTC. Its protein product is CAKPGQGLHGNGYTF.

About this clonotype: One base away lies a much larger clone, so this may be a sequencing read error. This chain links TRBV11-2 with TRBJ2-7, with 7 nucleotides matching TRBD1. CDR3 length: 15 residues. Losses at the gene ends were 3 bases for V and 8 bases for J; bases not matched to a gene: 13. Germline lookup yields CDR1 SGHAT and CDR2 FQNNGV. CDR3 protein: CASSLESTGINKQYF. CDR3 nucleotide sequence: TGTGCCAGCAGCTTGGAATCGACAGGGATAAACAAGCAGTACTTC.